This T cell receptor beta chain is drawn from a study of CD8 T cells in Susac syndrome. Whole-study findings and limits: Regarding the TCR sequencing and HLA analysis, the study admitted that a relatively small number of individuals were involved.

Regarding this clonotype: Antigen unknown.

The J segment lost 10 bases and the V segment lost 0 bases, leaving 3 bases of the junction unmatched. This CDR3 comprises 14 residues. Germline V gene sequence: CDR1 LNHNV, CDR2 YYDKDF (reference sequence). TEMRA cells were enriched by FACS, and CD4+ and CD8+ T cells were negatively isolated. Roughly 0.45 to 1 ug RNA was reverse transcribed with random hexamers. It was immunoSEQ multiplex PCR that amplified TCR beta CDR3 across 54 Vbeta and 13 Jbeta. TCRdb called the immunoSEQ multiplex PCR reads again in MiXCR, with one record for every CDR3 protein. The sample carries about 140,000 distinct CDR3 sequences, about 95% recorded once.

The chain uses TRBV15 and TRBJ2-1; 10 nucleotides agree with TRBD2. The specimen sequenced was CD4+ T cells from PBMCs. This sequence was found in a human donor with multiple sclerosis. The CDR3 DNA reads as TGTGCCACCAGCAGAGATTTACTAGCGGGGGAGCAGTTCTTC. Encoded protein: CATSRDLLAGEQFF.